This T cell receptor beta chain is drawn from a study of cytomegalovirus exposure and HLA in healthy donors. PCR primers comprised 60 Vbeta and 13 Jbeta primers. Profiling relied on immunoSEQ multiplex PCR, and the TCRdb table lists in-frame clones only, not all of them. The sample shows about 160,000 clones, 80% of them seen only once. Germline loops: CDR1 SGHDN, CDR2 FVKESK. The CDR3 totals 15 residues. This sequence joins TRBV14 and TRBJ2-5; the match to TRBD2 covers 9 bases. With the DNA end fitting TRBJ2-7 better, the J assignment may be wrong. Sequenced: PBMCs. The TCR sequence derives from a man aged 30 to 39 in good health and CMV-seronegative. In DNA, the CDR3 is TGTGCCAGCAGCCAGGGACTAGCATTATTCTACGAGCAGTACTTC. Protein: CASSQGLALFYEQYF.